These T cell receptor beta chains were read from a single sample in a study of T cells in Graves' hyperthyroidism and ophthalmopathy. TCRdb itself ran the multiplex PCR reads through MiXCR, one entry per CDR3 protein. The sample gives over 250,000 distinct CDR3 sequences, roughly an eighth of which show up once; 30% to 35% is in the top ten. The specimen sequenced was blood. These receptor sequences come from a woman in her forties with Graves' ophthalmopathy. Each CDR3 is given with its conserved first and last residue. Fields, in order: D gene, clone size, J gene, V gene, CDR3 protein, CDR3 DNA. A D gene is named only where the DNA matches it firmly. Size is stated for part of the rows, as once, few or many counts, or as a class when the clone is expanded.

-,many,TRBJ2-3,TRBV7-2,CASTSTGPADTQYF,TGTGCCAGCACTAGTACGGGTCCCGCAGATACGCAGTATTTT
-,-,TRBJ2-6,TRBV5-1,CASSLTGSSGANVLTF,TGCGCCAGCAGCTTGACAGGGAGCTCTGGGGCCAACGTCCTGACTTTC
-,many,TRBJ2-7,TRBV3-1,CASSQDRKRTGEQYF,TGTGCCAGCAGCCAAGATCGGAAAAGGACTGGAGAGCAGTACTTC
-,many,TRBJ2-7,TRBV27,CASSLSEAAYEQYF,TGTGCCAGCAGTTTATCAGAAGCCGCCTACGAGCAGTACTTC
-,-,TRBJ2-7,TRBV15,CATSRDPRLGGEQYF,TGTGCCACCAGCAGAGACCCTAGACTAGGGGGCGAGCAGTACTTC
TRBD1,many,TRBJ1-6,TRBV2,CASSRDRGRQESPLHF,TGTGCCAGCAGTCGGGACAGGGGACGCCAAGAGTCACCCCTCCACTTT
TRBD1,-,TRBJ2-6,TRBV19,CGSGTGASGANVLTF,TGTGGGTCCGGGACAGGGGCCTCTGGGGCCAACGTCCTGACTTTC
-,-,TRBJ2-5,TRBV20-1,CSAREWRRGRQETQYF,TGCAGTGCTAGAGAGTGGAGGCGGGGGCGCCAAGAGACCCAGTACTTC
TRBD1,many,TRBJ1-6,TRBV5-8,CASSLASGTGSSPLHF,TGTGCCAGCAGCTTGGCCTCCGGGACAGGTTCTTCACCCCTCCACTTT
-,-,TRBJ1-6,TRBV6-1,CASTPDWRGPGGSPLHF,TGTGCCAGCACCCCCGATTGGCGAGGCCCCGGTGGGTCACCCCTCCACTTT
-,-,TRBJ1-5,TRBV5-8,CASSLTAMNQPQHF,TGTGCCAGCAGTTTGACAGCCATGAATCAGCCCCAGCATTTT
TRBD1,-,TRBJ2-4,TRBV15,CATSSRSTGVAKNIQYF,TGTGCCACCAGCAGTCGTTCTACAGGGGTAGCCAAAAACATTCAGTACTTC
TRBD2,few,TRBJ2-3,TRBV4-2,CASSQAGTSGPVTQYF,TGTGCCAGCAGCCAAGCCGGGACTAGCGGACCGGTTACGCAGTATTTT
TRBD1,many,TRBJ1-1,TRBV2,CASSKGTAVLEAFF,TGTGCCAGCAGTAAAGGGACAGCTGTACTCGAAGCTTTCTTT
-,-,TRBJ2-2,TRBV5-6,CASSSPAPGELFF,TGTGCCAGCAGCTCTCCCGCCCCCGGGGAGCTGTTTTTT
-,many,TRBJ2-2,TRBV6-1,CASTSGRPFTGELFF,TGTGCCAGCACCTCGGGACGTCCATTCACCGGGGAGCTGTTTTTT
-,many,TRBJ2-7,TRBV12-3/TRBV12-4,CASRRRRDTYEQYF,TGTGCCAGCAGACGTAGACGGGATACCTACGAGCAGTACTTC
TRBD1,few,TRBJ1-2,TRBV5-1,CASSPSGGDYGYTF,TGCGCCAGCAGCCCTTCAGGGGGCGACTATGGCTACACCTTC
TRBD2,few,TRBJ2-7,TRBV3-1,CASSQLPPGLARSYEQYF,TGTGCCAGCAGCCAACTTCCCCCGGGACTAGCGAGATCCTACGAGCAGTACTTC
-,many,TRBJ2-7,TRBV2,CASSDSLPLTYEQYF,TGTGCCAGCAGTGACTCACTACCACTAACCTACGAGCAGTACTTC
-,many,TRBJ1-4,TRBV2,CASSTTGKGEKLFF,TGTGCCAGCAGTACCACAGGGAAAGGTGAAAAACTGTTTTTT
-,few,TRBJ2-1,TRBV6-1,CASSRDPQSSEQFF,TGTGCCAGCAGCCGGGACCCCCAGAGTAGTGAGCAGTTCTTC
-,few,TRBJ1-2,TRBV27,CASSPDFLLDYGYTF,TGTGCCAGCAGCCCGGATTTCCTCCTAGACTATGGCTACACCTTC
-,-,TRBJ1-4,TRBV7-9,CASSLGSGHNEKLFF,TGTGCCAGCAGCTTAGGGTCAGGGCATAATGAAAAACTGTTTTTT
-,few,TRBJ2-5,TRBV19,CASSERDGETQYF,TGTGCCAGTAGTGAACGGGACGGAGAGACCCAGTACTTC